One T cell receptor beta chain is described in this entry. Its antigen is unidentified. This record belongs to a study of cytomegalovirus exposure and HLA in healthy donors. Overall study: Ancestry clustering placed around 81% of a few hundred genotyped donors in the Caucasian-associated cluster. Study-level points and caveats: Follow-up analysis seemed to connect common viral pathogens with several of the most significant clusters identified. With later analysis, a missense DCLRE1C variant became linked to TCR beta V- and J-gene trimming.

The CDR3 runs 11 residues. The V end lost 6 bases, the J end lost 6 bases, and 8 bases lay between the germline ends. CDR1 and CDR2 (germline): MDHEN, SYDVKM. PCR used 60 Vbeta primers and 13 Jbeta primers. Per the original methods: Later, an analysis found 65 million to 85 million unique TCR beta chains, and around 12 million of these were shared. TCRdb keeps only in-frame clones here, not all; method: immunoSEQ multiplex PCR. Clone size and the V and J calls come from that table; the DNA yielded D and trimming. This repertoire shows more than 100,000 clones, approximately 80% found once; its top ten account for 8% to 9%.

The sequencing input was PBMCs. V is TRBV28 and J is TRBJ1-2; D not certain. The receptor was derived from a female donor in good health and CMV-seropositive. DNA of the CDR3: TGTGCCAGCAGACGTTCGGATGGCTACACCTTC. Translated: CASRRSDGYTF.